The source of this T cell receptor beta chain is a study of cytomegalovirus exposure and HLA in healthy donors. General study findings and limits: Sequencing depth across donors, presence/absence analyses assumed, was roughly uniform. The authors confirmed in vitro that a few CMV-associated chains were specific for CMV antigens.

Of note for this clone: Antigen specificity is unknown.

Researchers ran the PCR with 60 Vbeta and 13 Jbeta primers. Sequencing was performed with immunoSEQ multiplex PCR; in TCRdb, only in-frame clones are kept and a portion is missing. The repertoire includes about 80,000 clones, 62% of them detected once, and roughly 4% sits in the top ten. Trimming took 2 bases from V and 6 from J; bases not matched to a gene: 4. The length of the CDR3 is 15 residues. The germline V gene has CDR1 MNHNY and CDR2 SVGAGI (reference sequence). This TCR came from a male donor in good health and CMV-seropositive. V gene TRBV6-6 combines with J gene TRBJ2-3, with 11 bases that match TRBD1. The sample comprised PBMCs. DNA of the CDR3: TGTGCCAGCAGTTACGGACAGGGGGCAGTCGATACGCAGTATTTT. It is translated as CASSYGQGAVDTQYF.